These 2 T cell receptor beta chains came from one sample sequenced in a study of T cell responses to AZD1222 COVID-19 vaccine. Only in-frame clones appear in the TCRdb table, and some are missing; sequencing was by immunoSEQ multiplex PCR. The repertoire holds approximately 160,000 clones, roughly 90% seen once, with 4% to 5.5% in the top ten. The source was peripheral blood, collected on day 0 of AZD1222 vaccination. Every receptor here comes from an adult in good health.

This chain connects TRBV30 to TRBJ2-7; 7 positions agree with TRBD1. The V and J ends lost 0 bases and 6 bases, in that order; junction bases with no gene match: 5. The CDR3 loop spans 13 amino acids. CDR1 and CDR2 from the germline V gene are GTSNPN and SVGIG (reference sequence). For the CDR3, the DNA is TGTGCCTGGAGTGTCGACAGGGCCGGCGAGCAGTACTTC. This gives the protein CAWSVDRAGEQYF.

The chain recombines TRBV7-9 with TRBJ2-3; TRBD2 matches 9 bases. CDR3 size: 16 residues. In germline, CDR1 is SEHNR, CDR2 FQNEAQ (reference sequence). Unmatched junction bases numbered 3, after V lost 0 bases and J lost 2 bases. CDR3 nucleotides: TGTGCCAGCAGCTTAGCCGGACTAGCGAACACAGATACGCAGTATTTT. It encodes CASSLAGLANTDTQYF.